The 5 T cell receptor beta chains below were found in one sample sequenced in a study of beta chain features in type 1 diabetes. The investigators reverse transcribed all of the isolated RNA, so they sequenced expressed TCRB transcripts. Some clones are missing from TCRdb's copy, which holds only in-frame ones; the method was immunoSEQ multiplex PCR. The sample carries about 160,000 clones, approximately 10% recorded once. Their antigens are not known. Points from the study as a whole: For Type 1 diabetes patients, all four CD4+ subsets carried TCRB CDR3s that were moderately but significantly shorter.

Sequencing input: central memory CD4+ T cells from blood. The receptor set was obtained from a man under 40 with type 1 diabetes.

The chain couples TRBV4-2 to TRBJ1-1; D is undetermined. The length of the CDR3 is 14 residues. The germline V and J ends were trimmed by 0 bases and 7 bases, with 12 bases remaining between them. Per germline, CDR1 LGHNA and CDR2 YNFKEQ. The CDR3 DNA reads TGTGCCAGCAGCCAAGAATCGGTGCCACTTGAAGCTTTCTTT. This translates into CASSQESVPLEAFF.

This clone was seen more than once but under ten times. The chain recombines TRBV5-4 with TRBJ1-1, with 7 nucleotides matching TRBD1. Germline values: CDR1 SGHNT, CDR2 YYREEE (reference sequence). Unmatched junction bases numbered 11, after V lost 5 bases and J lost 4 bases. The CDR3 length is 15 residues. Here the CDR3 reads CASSPQTGIITEAFF. CDR3 DNA sequence: TGTGCCAGCAGTCCTCAGACAGGGATTATCACTGAAGCTTTCTTT.

The rearrangement joins TRBV5-4 to TRBJ2-1; D remains ambiguous. V was cut by 0 bases and J by 0 bases, with 7 bases left in between. Germline values: CDR1 SGHNT, CDR2 YYREEE (reference sequence). CDR3 length: 15 residues. The CDR3 protein is CASSLDPSSYNEQFF. The DNA for the CDR3 is TGTGCCAGCAGCTTGGACCCTAGCTCCTACAATGAGCAGTTCTTC.

Of note for this clone: The same CDR3 is also encoded by other DNA sequences in this sample. CDR3 sequence reads: CASSFTGSNTEAFF. In nucleotides, the CDR3 is TGTGCCAGCAGCTTCACAGGGTCCAACACTGAAGCTTTCTTT. The chain couples TRBV7-9 to TRBJ1-1, with a possible D match to TRBD1 (6 bases). This CDR3 spans 14 amino acids. Trimming removed 3 bases at V and 2 bases at J, with 10 bases between. Germline-derived CDR1 and CDR2 are SEHNR and FQNEAQ (reference sequence).

The rearrangement joins TRBV29-1 to TRBJ2-5; D remains ambiguous. Germline V gene sequence: CDR1 SQVTM, CDR2 ANQGSEA. CDR3 length: 12 amino acids. V lost 3 bases to trimming and J lost 5 bases, with 10 bases between them. In nucleotides, the CDR3 is TGCAGCGTTGATCCGGGTACCGAGACCCAGTACTTC. This encodes CSVDPGTETQYF.